This T cell receptor beta chain was found in a study of T-cell reconstitution after alpha-beta-depleted transplantation in children. Regarding the study as a whole: Reported findings indicate that, about two months after transplant, alpha-beta T cells came from several hundred expanded clones, which were derived from non-depleted graft cells.

The CDR3 is 15 residues long. CDR1 is ENHRY, CDR2 SYGVKD, per germline. Trimming stripped 4 bases from V and 9 bases from J, with 19 bases between. Unique molecular identifiers were used in preparing the TCRbeta library. MiXCR, applied by TCRdb to the PCR reads, yields one record per CDR3 protein. Found here are approximately 630,000 distinct CDR3 sequences, around 13% of them singletons; the top ten hold 0.75% to 0.85%. Points on this clonotype: The antigen is unknown.

The specimen was PBMCs, collected before TCRalphabeta/CD19-depleted stem cell transplant. The chain joins TRBV10-3 to TRBJ2-1, with D maybe TRBD2 (5 bases). This TCR was sampled from a girl aged 2 to 10 with congenital amegakaryocytic thrombocytopenia, due to receive a stem cell transplant. CDR3 sequence reads: CAISVDPRGSGEQFF. The CDR3 nucleotides read TGTGCCATCAGTGTGGATCCTCGTGGGAGTGGTGAGCAGTTCTTC.